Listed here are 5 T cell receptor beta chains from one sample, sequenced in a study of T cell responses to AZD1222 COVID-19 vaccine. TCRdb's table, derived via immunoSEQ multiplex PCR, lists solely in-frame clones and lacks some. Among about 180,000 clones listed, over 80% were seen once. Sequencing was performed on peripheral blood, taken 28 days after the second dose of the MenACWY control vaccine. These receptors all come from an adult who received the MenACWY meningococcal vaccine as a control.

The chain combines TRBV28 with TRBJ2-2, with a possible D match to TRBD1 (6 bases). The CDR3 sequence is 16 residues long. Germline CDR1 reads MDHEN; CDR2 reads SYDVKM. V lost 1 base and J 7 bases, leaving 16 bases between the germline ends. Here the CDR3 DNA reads TGTGCCAGCAGTTTATCGTGGCAGGGGAAGGGCGGGGAGCTGTTTTTT. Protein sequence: CASSLSWQGKGGELFF.

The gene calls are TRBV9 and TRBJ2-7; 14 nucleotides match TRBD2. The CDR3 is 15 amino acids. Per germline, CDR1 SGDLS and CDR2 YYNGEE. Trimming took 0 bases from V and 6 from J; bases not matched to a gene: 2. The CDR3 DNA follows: TGTGCCAGCAGCGTAGGACTAGCGGGAGGGGGCGAGCAGTACTTC. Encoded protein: CASSVGLAGGGEQYF. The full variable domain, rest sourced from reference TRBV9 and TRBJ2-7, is DSGVTQTPKHLITATGQRVTLRCSPRSGDLSVYWYQQSLDQGLQFLIQYYNGEERAKGNILERFSAQQFPDLHSELNLSSLELGDSALYFCASSVGLAGGGEQYFGPGTRLTVT.

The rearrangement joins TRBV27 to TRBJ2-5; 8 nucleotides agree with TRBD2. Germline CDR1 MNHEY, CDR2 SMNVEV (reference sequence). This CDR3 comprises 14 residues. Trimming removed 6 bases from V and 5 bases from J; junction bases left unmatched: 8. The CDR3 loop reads CASRSSGRRETQYF. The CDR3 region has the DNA TGTGCCAGCAGGAGCAGCGGGAGAAGGGAGACCCAGTACTTC.

CDR3 nucleotide sequence: TGTGCCAGCAGTTCGGAAAGGGGGACCTACACCGGGGAGCTGTTTTTT. This sequence encodes CASSSERGTYTGELFF. The chain has TRBV28 and TRBJ2-2, with a weak D call TRBD1 (6 bases). V was pared by 4 bases and J by 3 bases, with 15 bases between. This CDR3 comprises 16 residues. From germline, CDR1 is MDHEN and CDR2 SYDVKM. The complete variable domain, with remaining parts taken from reference TRBV28 and TRBJ2-2, reads DVKVTQSSRYLVKRTGEKVFLECVQDMDHENMFWYRQDPGLGLRLIYFSYDVKMKEKGDIPEGYSVSREKKERFSLILESASTNQTSMYLCASSSERGTYTGELFFGEGSRLTVL.

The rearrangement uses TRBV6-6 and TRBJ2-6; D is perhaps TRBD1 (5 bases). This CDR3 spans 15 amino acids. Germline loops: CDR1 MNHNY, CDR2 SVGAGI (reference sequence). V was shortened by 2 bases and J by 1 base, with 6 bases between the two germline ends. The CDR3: CASSYRTSGANVLTF. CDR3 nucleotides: TGTGCCAGCAGTTACCGGACATCTGGGGCCAACGTCCTGACTTTC.